What follows are 5 T cell receptor beta chains derived from one specimen sequenced in a study of OX40 agonist ivuxolimab in advanced cancers. Sequencing was performed with immunoSEQ multiplex PCR; in TCRdb, only in-frame clones are kept and a portion is missing. The table records approximately 54,000 clones, around 93% of them present only once. The specimen comprised CD4+ or CD8+ T cells sorted from blood, sampled in a trial of the OX40 agonist ivuxolimab. These receptors came from an adult with an advanced solid tumor such as melanoma, head and neck, liver or kidney cancer.

The chain couples TRBV12-5 to TRBJ1-4; D is ambiguous. CDR3 length: 18 amino acids. Germline CDR1 LGHNT, CDR2 FRNRAP. Trimming removed 2 bases from V and 2 bases from J, with 18 bases in between. CDR3: CASGLTSDLVATNEKLFF. Written as DNA, the CDR3 is TGTGCTAGTGGTTTGACGTCGGATCTAGTAGCTACTAATGAAAAACTGTTTTTT.

The genes are TRBV7-8 and TRBJ2-5; 8 nucleotides line up with TRBD1. Matching the DNA end better, TRBJ2-7 makes the J call doubtful. Germline CDR1 reads SGHVS; CDR2 reads FQNEAQ. This CDR3 is built from 16 residues. In DNA form, the CDR3 reads TGTGCCAGCAGCTTAGAAGTGACAGGGGTTGGCTACGAGCAGTACTTC. It is translated as CASSLEVTGVGYEQYF.

This rearrangement joins TRBV19 to TRBJ1-2; the D gene is possibly TRBD1 (6 bases). CDR1 and CDR2 (germline): LNHDA, SQIVND (reference sequence). This CDR3 has 14 amino acids. V dropped 8 bases and J dropped 4 bases, with 17 bases sitting between them. CDR3 nucleotides: TGTGCCAGTGGATGGGGGGCCTTTTCCTATGGCTACACCTTC. It specifies CASGWGAFSYGYTF.

The chain is built from TRBV6-6 and TRBJ2-7, with D unresolved. CDR1 and CDR2 (germline): MNHNY, SVGAGI (reference sequence). The CDR3 runs to 12 residues. V lost 2 bases and J 2 bases, leaving 4 bases between the germline ends. DNA of the CDR3: TGTGCCAGCAGTTACCTGCCCTACGAGCAGTACTTC. Protein: CASSYLPYEQYF.

V usage is TRBV11-2 and J usage is TRBJ2-1; tentatively, D is TRBD1 (5 bases). The CDR3 loop spans 15 amino acids. CDR1 and CDR2 (germline): SGHAT, FQNNGV. V shed 5 bases and J shed 6 bases, with 17 bases lying between them. DNA of the CDR3: TGTGCCAGCAGCCTCCCGGGCAGGGCAGGCAATGAGCAGTTCTTC. Protein product: CASSLPGRAGNEQFF.